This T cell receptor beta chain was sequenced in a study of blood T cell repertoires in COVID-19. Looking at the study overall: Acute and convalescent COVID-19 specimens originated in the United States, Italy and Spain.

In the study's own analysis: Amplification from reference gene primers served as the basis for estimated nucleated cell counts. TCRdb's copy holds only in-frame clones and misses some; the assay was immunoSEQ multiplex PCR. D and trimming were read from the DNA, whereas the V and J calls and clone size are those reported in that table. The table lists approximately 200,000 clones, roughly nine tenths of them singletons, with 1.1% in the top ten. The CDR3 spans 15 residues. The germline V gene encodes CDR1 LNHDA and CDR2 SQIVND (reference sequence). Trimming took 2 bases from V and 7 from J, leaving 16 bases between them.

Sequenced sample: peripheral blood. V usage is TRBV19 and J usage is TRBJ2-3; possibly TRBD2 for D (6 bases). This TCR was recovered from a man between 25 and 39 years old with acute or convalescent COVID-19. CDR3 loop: CASSIQGWGLNTQYF. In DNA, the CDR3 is TGTGCCAGTAGTATACAGGGATGGGGACTGAATACGCAGTATTTT.